The 14 T cell receptor beta chains in this list originate from one sample, sequenced in a study of long-term antiretroviral therapy in people with HIV. Survey level was the resolution at which the v3.0 immunoSEQ assay ran. Sequencing used immunoSEQ multiplex PCR; TCRdb keeps in-frame clones, though not all of them. This sample has tens of thousands of clones, with roughly 86% found just once. The material was unsorted PBMCs, obtained 0.1 years before starting antiretroviral therapy. These receptors were collected from a woman aged 50 to 65 with HIV.

The rearrangement links TRBV4-1 to TRBJ1-1; perhaps TRBD1 as D (5 bases). CDR3 length: 15 residues. The germline CDR1 and CDR2 sequences are MGHRA and YSYEKL. Trimming removed 2 bases at V and 1 base at J, with 11 bases between. The CDR3 DNA reads as TGCGCCAGCAGCCAATTTGGACAACGGAACACTGAAGCTTTCTTT. It codes for CASSQFGQRNTEAFF.

This clone was seen a single time. This sequence joins TRBV7-8 and TRBJ1-4, with 12 bases lining up with TRBD1. CDR3 length: 15 residues. Germline-derived CDR1 and CDR2 are SGHVS and FQNEAQ. The ends lost 4 bases at V and 8 bases at J; junction bases unmatched: 5. The CDR3 sequence: CASSSSGTGGEKLFF. In nucleotides, the CDR3 is TGTGCCAGCAGCTCGTCCGGGACAGGGGGCGAAAAACTGTTTTTT.

The chain links TRBV7-3 to TRBJ2-5; maybe TRBD1 (6 bases). The CDR3 spans 14 residues. V lost 5 bases, J lost 5 bases, and 15 bases lay in between. Germline V CDR1 and CDR2: SGHTA, FQGTGA. CDR3 region: CASSRKTRGETQYF. The CDR3 region has the DNA TGTGCCAGCAGCCGTAAAACGAGGGGGGAGACCCAGTACTTC.

Details on this clone: Germline and junction disagree at one end, which may indicate a read error. V is TRBV7-3 and J is TRBJ1-2, with 7 bases that match TRBD1. Germline CDR1 and CDR2: SGHTA and FQGTGA. The CDR3 totals 14 residues. The CDR3 loop is CASSLTPTGNGYTF. DNA of the CDR3: TGTGCCAGCAGCCTAACCCCGACAGGGAATGGCTACACCTTC.

The rearrangement joins TRBV29-1 to TRBJ1-1; 7 nucleotides align to TRBD1. CDR1 is SQVTM, CDR2 ANQGSEA, per germline. There are 15 residues in the CDR3. The trim removed 3 bases at V and 4 bases at J, leaving 11 bases unmatched. The CDR3 sequence is CSVEDYRGKTTEAFF. The CDR3 DNA reads TGCAGCGTTGAGGATTACAGGGGTAAGACCACTGAAGCTTTCTTT.

The chain employs TRBV7-2 and TRBJ1-2; possibly TRBD1 for D (6 bases). Trimming stripped 1 base from V and 8 bases from J, with 11 bases between. The CDR3 sequence is 13 residues long. Germline CDR1 is SGHTA and CDR2 is FQGNSA. CDR3 coding DNA: TGTGCCAGCAGCTTAGAGGTGGGGGGCGGCTACACCTTC. This codes for CASSLEVGGGYTF.

The V gene is TRBV2, the J gene TRBJ1-1, with TRBD1 identical over 8 bases. This CDR3 comprises 13 residues. The J segment lost 5 bases and the V segment lost 6 bases, leaving 5 bases of the junction unmatched. The germline V gene encodes CDR1 SNHLY and CDR2 FYNNEI. The CDR3: CASSVDRGTEAFF. CDR3 DNA sequence: TGTGCCAGCAGCGTCGACAGGGGAACTGAAGCTTTCTTT.

The sample holds one count of this clone. The V and J genes are TRBV19 and TRBJ1-2; 7 bases align to TRBD1. Trimming at V came to 6 bases and at J to 0 bases, leaving 4 bases not matched to a gene. CDR3 length equals 14 residues. The germline CDR1 and CDR2 sequences are LNHDA and SQIVND (reference sequence). The CDR3 coding sequence is TGTGCCAGTAGCGGGACAGCCTCTAACTATGGCTACACCTTC. This codes for CASSGTASNYGYTF.

V gene TRBV2 combines with J gene TRBJ2-1; 11 nucleotides agree with TRBD2. The CDR3 covers 14 residues. The trim removed 6 bases at V and 10 bases at J, leaving 8 bases unmatched. Germline V gene sequence: CDR1 SNHLY, CDR2 FYNNEI. The CDR3 loop is CASSGLAGGNEQFF. The CDR3 DNA reads TGTGCCAGCAGCGGTTTAGCGGGGGGGAACGAGCAGTTCTTC.

V and J are TRBV11-1 and TRBJ2-1; D is perhaps TRBD1 (6 bases). The CDR3 is 12 residues long. V was clipped by 8 bases and J by 6 bases, with 11 bases between them. Per germline, CDR1 SGHAT and CDR2 FQDESV (reference sequence). CDR3 nucleotide sequence: TGTGCCAGCTCAACAGGGACCAATGAGCAGTTCTTC. Amino acid sequence: CASSTGTNEQFF.

The chain is built from TRBV6-4 and TRBJ1-6; no clear D. The length of the CDR3 is 15 residues. Trimming took 2 bases from V and 7 from J, leaving 12 bases between them. The V gene's germline CDR1 is MRHNA and CDR2 SNTAGT. CDR3 sequence reads: CASSDTPTGNSPLHF. CDR3 nucleotide sequence: TGTGCCAGCAGTGACACCCCGACTGGAAATTCACCCCTCCACTTT.

This clone turned up a few times. This chain links TRBV27 with TRBJ1-6; tentative D call: TRBD1 (5 bases). CDR1 is MNHEY, CDR2 SMNVEV, per germline (reference sequence). The V end was cut by 0 bases, the J end by 15 bases, with 12 bases between. The CDR3 is 13 residues long. CDR3 sequence: CASSLSGRVDLHF. The CDR3, as DNA: TGTGCCAGCAGTTTATCGGGCAGGGTGGACCTCCACTTT.

This clone was seen only once. The chain recombines TRBV7-8 with TRBJ2-5; D is unclear. Germline V gives CDR1 SGHVS, CDR2 FQNEAQ. The V end was cut by 4 bases, the J end by 5 bases, with 11 bases between. The CDR3 totals 13 residues. The CDR3 DNA reads as TGTGCCAGCAGCTCAACCCCTGGGGAGACCCAGTACTTC. It codes for CASSSTPGETQYF.

A remark on this clone: Relative to the germline gene, one junction end is altered; a read error may explain this. V usage is TRBV7-7 and J usage is TRBJ2-3; D might be TRBD2 (7 bases). This CDR3 is 14 amino acids long. Germline V gene sequence: CDR1 SSHAT, CDR2 FNYEAQ (reference sequence). The CDR3 nucleotides read TGTGCTAGCAGCCCTTCCGGGGGGCCAGATACGCAGTATTTT. Translated: CASSPSGGPDTQYF.